The rows below give T cell receptor beta chains drawn from one sample of a study of blood T cell repertoires in COVID-19. Profiled with immunoSEQ multiplex PCR; TCRdb holds only in-frame clones, not every one. The sample gives approximately 170,000 clones, approximately 84% of which show up once; 2.5% to 3% is in the top ten. Material: peripheral blood. Receptors were obtained from a woman over 75 with COVID-19, enrolled during active disease. CDR3s include the opening cysteine and the closing phenylalanine or tryptophan. The order of the fields is clone size, J gene, V gene, D gene, CDR3 DNA, CDR3 protein. The D gene is left open where the match is weak. Some rows mark clone size as missing; the rest say once, few, many or name a class of expanded clone.

NA	TRBJ1-5	TRBV6-2/TRBV6-3	TRBD1	TGTGCCAGCAGTTCTTACTGGATTCACGGGACAGATAGCAATCAGCCCCAGCATTTT	CASSSYWIHGTDSNQPQHF
NA	TRBJ2-5	TRBV18	NA	TGTGCCAGCTCACCAAACAGGGAAGAGACCCAGTACTTC	CASSPNREETQYF
NA	TRBJ1-1	TRBV2	TRBD1	TGTGCCAGCAGGAGAATACAGGGGTCGGGTGAAGCTTTCTTT	CASRRIQGSGEAFF
NA	TRBJ1-1	TRBV6-5	NA	TGTGCCAGTATCACACAGAAAGCTTTCTTT	CASITQKAFF
NA	TRBJ1-1	TRBV19	NA	TGTGCCAGTAGTATAGGCCAGGGCAGCGCTTTCTTT	CASSIGQGSAFF
NA	TRBJ2-3	TRBV6-1	NA	TGTGCCAGCAGTGAAACCAGGGGCGGGAGACTGGATACGCAGTATTTT	CASSETRGGRLDTQYF
NA	TRBJ2-3	TRBV3-1/TRBV3-2	TRBD1	TGTGCCAGCAGCCGAAATACGAATTTCGTAGGGGGCCTCACAGATACGCAGTATTTT	CASSRNTNFVGGLTDTQYF
NA	TRBJ2-3	TRBV4-2	TRBD2	TGTGCCAGCAGCCAAAAGCTAGCGGGACCCACAGATACGCAGTATTTT	CASSQKLAGPTDTQYF
NA	TRBJ2-7	TRBV9	TRBD2	TGTGCCAGCAGCGTAGGAGGGGAGGGCTACGAGCAGTACTTC	CASSVGGEGYEQYF
NA	TRBJ2-3	TRBV5-6	NA	TGTGCCAGCAGCTTGGCTCTAGTCACAGATACGCAGTATTTT	CASSLALVTDTQYF
NA	TRBJ1-1	TRBV2	TRBD1	TGTGCCAGCAGTGTAACAGGGGCTTGGAACACTGAAGCTTTCTTT	CASSVTGAWNTEAFF
NA	TRBJ2-1	TRBV7-2	TRBD2	TGTGCCAGCAGCTTAGTAGCGGGGGGATACAATGAGCAGTTCTTC	CASSLVAGGYNEQFF
few	TRBJ2-7	TRBV15	NA	TGTGCCACCATCGCTCGGTGGTATCCCCCGTACTTC	CATIARWYPPYF
NA	TRBJ1-2	TRBV3-1/TRBV3-2	TRBD1	TGTGCCAGCAGCCAACAGGGGGCCAATGGCTACACCTTC	CASSQQGANGYTF
NA	TRBJ2-7	TRBV9	NA	TGTGCCAGCAGCCCAGGGGACTACACCTACGAGCAGTACTTC	CASSPGDYTYEQYF
NA	TRBJ2-7	TRBV5-1	TRBD1	TGCGCCAGCAGCCCCGGGACAGGGGTTGCCTACGAGCAGTACTTC	CASSPGTGVAYEQYF
NA	TRBJ1-2	TRBV7-2	NA	TGTGCCAGCAGCTTAAACAGGGTAGTCGGCTACACCTTC	CASSLNRVVGYTF
few	TRBJ2-5	TRBV10-3	TRBD1	TGTGCCATCAGTGAGACCCGGACAGGGAATTGGGAGACCCAGTACTTC	CAISETRTGNWETQYF
NA	TRBJ2-7	TRBV19	NA	TGTGCCAGTAGTCGACGACAGGTTCGCTACGAGCAGTACTTC	CASSRRQVRYEQYF
NA	TRBJ2-1	TRBV5-1	NA	TGCGCCAGCAGTCTAGCAACCTCCTACAATGAGCAGTTCTTC	CASSLATSYNEQFF
NA	TRBJ2-5	TRBV9	NA	TGTGCCAGCAGCGTAGCCGGGCAAGAGACCCAGTACTTC	CASSVAGQETQYF
NA	TRBJ2-5	TRBV27	TRBD1	TGTGCCAGCAGTCCCTACCCGTTGACAGGGAGCCAAGAGACCCAGTACTTC	CASSPYPLTGSQETQYF
NA	TRBJ2-3	TRBV21-1	NA	TGTGCCAGCAGCAACGGGGTTCCTACTAGCGGGGCCTCCACAGATACGCAGTATTTT	CASSNGVPTSGASTDTQYF
few	TRBJ2-5	TRBV2	NA	TGTGCCAGCACGACAGACCAAGAGACCCAGTACTTC	CASTTDQETQYF
NA	TRBJ1-1	TRBV5-1	NA	TGCGCCAGCAGCTTGGAAGGGGCTCGGGCGGCTTTCTTT	CASSLEGARAAFF
once	TRBJ2-3	TRBV3-1/TRBV3-2	NA	TGTGCTACGGGATTTGCAGATACGCAGTATTTT	CATGFADTQYF
NA	TRBJ2-3	TRBV9	TRBD2	TGTGCCAGCAGCGTAGAGGGACTAGCGGGGGGACCGACAGATACGCAGTATTTT	CASSVEGLAGGPTDTQYF
NA	TRBJ2-2	TRBV5-4	TRBD1	TGTGCCAGCAGCTTATTTGGGCAGGGGGACACCGGGGAGCTGTTTTTT	CASSLFGQGDTGELFF
once	TRBJ2-7	TRBV27	NA	TGTGCCAGCAGTTCCTCCCGGTGGACAACCCACGAGCAGTACTTC	CASSSSRWTTHEQYF
NA	TRBJ2-7	TRBV11-2	NA	TGTGCCAGCAGCTTAGATCTGGGCCGTAACTACGAGCAGTACTTC	CASSLDLGRNYEQYF
NA	TRBJ1-1	TRBV2	NA	TGTGCCAGCGCCAAAAATTCCGGGGGAGCTGAAGCTTTCTTT	CASAKNSGGAEAFF
NA	TRBJ2-7	TRBV11-2	TRBD1	TGTGCCAGCAGTGTCGACAGGGGTGGTGAGCAGTACTTC	CASSVDRGGEQYF
NA	TRBJ1-3	TRBV2	NA	TGTGCCAGCAGTGAGGCAGGCTCTGGAAACACCATATATTTT	CASSEAGSGNTIYF
NA	TRBJ1-2	TRBV27	TRBD1	TGTGCCAGCAGTCTGGCGGGACAGGGGAACTATGGCTACACCTTC	CASSLAGQGNYGYTF
NA	TRBJ2-1	TRBV18	NA	TGTGCCAGCTCACCCCGCAAGTCTAGCTCCTACAATGAGCAGTTCTTC	CASSPRKSSSYNEQFF
few	TRBJ2-2	TRBV18	NA	TGTGCCAGCTCACCGCGGGACTTACCCACCGGGGAGCTGTTTTTT	CASSPRDLPTGELFF
NA	TRBJ1-1	TRBV18	NA	TGTGCCAGCTCACGCGTAGACAGCCCGGAAGGGAACACTGAAGCTTTCTTT	CASSRVDSPEGNTEAFF
NA	TRBJ1-5	TRBV9	NA	TGTGCCAGCAGCGTAGGTGGCAGGGTGGATCAGCCCCAGCATTTT	CASSVGGRVDQPQHF
NA	TRBJ2-1	TRBV24-1	NA	TGTGCCACCAGTGATTACAAAGAGCAGTTCTTC	CATSDYKEQFF
NA	TRBJ1-1	TRBV27	TRBD1	TGTGCCAGCAGTTACTCCCTCGGACAGGGGGAAAGAGACACTGAAGCTTTCTTT	CASSYSLGQGERDTEAFF
NA	TRBJ2-7	TRBV4-1	TRBD2	TGCGCCAGCAGCCAAGACCAACTAGCGGGAGTAAACGAGCAGTACTTC	CASSQDQLAGVNEQYF